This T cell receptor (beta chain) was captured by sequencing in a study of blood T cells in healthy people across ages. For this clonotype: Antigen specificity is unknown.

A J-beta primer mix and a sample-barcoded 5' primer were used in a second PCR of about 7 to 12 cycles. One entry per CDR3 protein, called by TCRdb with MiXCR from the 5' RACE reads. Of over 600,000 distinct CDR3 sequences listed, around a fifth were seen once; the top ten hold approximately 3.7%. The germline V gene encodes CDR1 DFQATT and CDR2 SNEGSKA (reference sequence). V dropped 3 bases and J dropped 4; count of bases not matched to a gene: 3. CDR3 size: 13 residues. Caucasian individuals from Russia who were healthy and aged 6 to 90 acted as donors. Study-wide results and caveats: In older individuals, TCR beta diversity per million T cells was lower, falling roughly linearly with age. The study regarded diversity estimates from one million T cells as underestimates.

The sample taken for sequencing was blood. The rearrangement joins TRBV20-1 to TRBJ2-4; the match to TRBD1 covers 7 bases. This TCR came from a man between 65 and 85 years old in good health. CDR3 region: CSARGDSKNIQYF. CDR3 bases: TGCAGTGCTAGGGGGGACAGTAAAAACATTCAGTACTTC.